This T cell receptor beta chain was profiled in a study of OX40 agonist ivuxolimab in advanced cancers. The wider study: Eligibility rules accepted prior anti-PD-1, anti-PD-L1 or anti-CTLA-4 therapy, and under 45% had some.

The method was immunoSEQ multiplex PCR; TCRdb's version includes in-frame clones alone and lacks a portion of them. Here the sample spans about 28,000 clones, about 80% being singletons. Study outcomes and limitations: Near-lowest levels of clonal expansion characterized partial responders at 0.1-3.0 mg/kg. Expanded peripheral T-cell antigen specificity went undetermined.

There are 15 residues in the CDR3. V dropped 8 bases and J dropped 5; count of bases not matched to a gene: 13. Germline V CDR1 and CDR2: SNHLY, FYNNEI. With respect to this clone: Antigen specificity is unknown.

V gene TRBV2 combines with J gene TRBJ2-7; TRBD1 matches at 9 bases. This clonotype was obtained from an adult with an advanced solid tumor such as melanoma, head and neck, liver or kidney cancer. The sequenced sample was CD4+ or CD8+ T cells sorted from blood, obtained in a trial of the OX40 agonist ivuxolimab. The CDR3: CASRVPTGGGDEQYF. CDR3 DNA sequence: TGTGCCAGCCGGGTGCCGACAGGGGGAGGGGACGAGCAGTACTTC. The full variable domain, its missing parts supplied by reference TRBV2 and TRBJ2-7, is EPEVTQTPSHQVTQMGQEVILRCVPISNHLYFYWYRQILGQKVEFLVSFYNNEISEKSEIFDDQFSVERPDGSNFTLKIRSTKLEDSAMYFCASRVPTGGGDEQYFGPGTRLTVT.